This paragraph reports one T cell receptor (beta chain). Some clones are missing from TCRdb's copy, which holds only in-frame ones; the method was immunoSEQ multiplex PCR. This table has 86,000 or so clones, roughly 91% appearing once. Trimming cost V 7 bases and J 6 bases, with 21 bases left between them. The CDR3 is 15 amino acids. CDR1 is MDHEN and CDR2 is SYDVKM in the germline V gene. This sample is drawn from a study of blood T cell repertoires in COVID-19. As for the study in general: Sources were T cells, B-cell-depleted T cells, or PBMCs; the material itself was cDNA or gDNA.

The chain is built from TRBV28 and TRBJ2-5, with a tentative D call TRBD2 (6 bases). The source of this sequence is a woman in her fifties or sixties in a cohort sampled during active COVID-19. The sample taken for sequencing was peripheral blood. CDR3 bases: TGTGCCAGCAAAATGGGTGGAGGGACGTTAAAGACCCAGTACTTC. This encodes CASKMGGGTLKTQYF. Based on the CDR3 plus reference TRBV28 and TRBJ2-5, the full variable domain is DVKVTQSSRYLVKRTGEKVFLECVQDMDHENMFWYRQDPGLGLRLIYFSYDVKMKEKGDIPEGYSVSREKKERFSLILESASTNQTSMYLCASKMGGGTLKTQYFGPGTRLLVL.